A single sample gave rise to the 22 T cell receptor beta chains below, sequenced in a study of blood T cell repertoires in COVID-19. The data were produced by immunoSEQ multiplex PCR, yet TCRdb's version contains in-frame clones alone and is incomplete. The sample consists of approximately 97,000 clones, about 90% of them appearing once. The source material was peripheral blood. The receptors were sampled from a man aged 18 to 30 with acute or convalescent COVID-19.

The V gene is TRBV6-9, the J gene TRBJ2-5; D not resolved. V was pared by 2 bases and J by 5 bases, with 15 bases between. Germline CDR1 MNHGY, CDR2 SVAAGI. The CDR3 has 15 amino acids. CDR3 region: CASSYLGPAPETQYF. CDR3 DNA: TGTGCCAGCAGTTATCTAGGCCCGGCCCCCGAGACCCAGTACTTC.

The chain employs TRBV30 and TRBJ1-1; TRBD1 agrees at 7 bases. Germline trimming cut 5 bases from V and 4 bases from J; bases unmatched to any gene: 7. Germline CDR1 reads GTSNPN; CDR2 reads SVGIG (reference sequence). The CDR3 contains 13 residues. CDR3 loop: CAWGTAMGTEAFF. The CDR3 DNA is TGTGCCTGGGGGACAGCAATGGGCACTGAAGCTTTCTTT.

This chain links TRBV24-1 with TRBJ2-2; 9 nucleotides line up with TRBD1. The CDR3 has 15 residues. Germline trimming cut 9 bases from V and 2 bases from J; bases unmatched to any gene: 6. The V gene's germline CDR1 is KGHDR and CDR2 SFDVKD. CDR3 nucleotides: TGTGCCACCCGTGGGACAGGGAAAAACACCGGGGAGCTGTTTTTT. Amino acids: CATRGTGKNTGELFF.

This clone was seen once. The chain has TRBV30 and TRBJ2-7; D is unresolved. Per the germline V gene, CDR1 is GTSNPN and CDR2 is SVGIG (reference sequence). With 2 bases removed from V and 2 bases from J, the gap between germline ends came to 16 bases. The CDR3 extends over 15 amino acids. The CDR3 coding sequence is TGTGCCTGGAGTTTGACCAGGAAACCGCCCTACGAGCAGTACTTC. Residues: CAWSLTRKPPYEQYF.

V gene TRBV4-1 combines with J gene TRBJ2-3, with 7 bases lining up with TRBD1. J lost 3 bases, V lost 1 base, and 4 bases had no gene match. There are 15 residues in the CDR3. Germline V gene data show CDR1 as MGHRA and CDR2 as YSYEKL. The CDR3 nucleotides read TGCGCCAGCAGCCAAGGGGCAGGGGGTACAGATACGCAGTATTTT. Translation gives CASSQGAGGTDTQYF.

V is TRBV6-5 and J is TRBJ1-1; tentative D call: TRBD1 (5 bases). Germline lookup yields CDR1 MNHEY and CDR2 SVGAGI. V was shortened by 2 bases and J by 4 bases, with 17 bases between the two germline ends. The CDR3 extends over 16 amino acids. As DNA, the CDR3 is TGTGCCAGCAGTTACGTAAGTGTCAGGGCAGGCACTGAAGCTTTCTTT. Amino acids: CASSYVSVRAGTEAFF.

The CDR3 loop is CASSQPGQGGEKLFF. CDR3 coding DNA: TGTGCCAGTAGTCAACCGGGACAGGGGGGTGAAAAACTGTTTTTT. The chain has TRBV19 and TRBJ1-4; 11 nucleotides agree with TRBD1. Germline CDR1 LNHDA, CDR2 SQIVND (reference sequence). The trim removed 5 bases at V and 7 bases at J, leaving 6 bases unmatched. The CDR3 totals 15 residues.

V gene TRBV4-1 combines with J gene TRBJ2-2; 9 bases align to TRBD2. Germline-derived CDR1 and CDR2 are MGHRA and YSYEKL. Losses at the gene ends were 4 bases for V and 2 bases for J; bases not matched to a gene: 8. The CDR3 runs to 17 residues. The CDR3 nucleotides read TGCGCCAGCAGCCTCCTCGCTAGCGGGGCTAACACCGGGGAGCTGTTTTTT. Residues: CASSLLASGANTGELFF.

The chain carries TRBV24-1 and TRBJ2-1; 11 nucleotides align to TRBD1. CDR3 length: 18 amino acids. The germline V gene has CDR1 KGHDR and CDR2 SFDVKD. Trimming removed 1 base from V and 6 bases from J; junction bases left unmatched: 10. The CDR3 DNA reads as TGTGCCACCAGTGATTTCGGGACAGGGGGAGAGGGGCGCAATGAGCAGTTCTTC. This encodes CATSDFGTGGEGRNEQFF.

J is TRBJ2-3 and V is TRBV3-1 (or the pseudogene TRBV3-2); D ambiguous. The V gene lost 2 bases and the J gene lost 1 base, with 4 bases spanning the gap. The CDR3 loop spans 13 amino acids. CDR1 is LGHDT and CDR2 is YNNKEL in the germline V gene (reference sequence). For the CDR3, the DNA is TGTGCCAGCAGCCAATCCGGCACAGATACGCAGTATTTT. Amino acid sequence: CASSQSGTDTQYF.

This chain joins TRBV5-6 and TRBJ1-1; D may be TRBD1 (5 bases). V was cut by 0 bases and J by 4 bases, with 13 bases left in between. The CDR3 extends over 15 amino acids. Looked up from germline, CDR1 is SGHDT and CDR2 is YYEEEE. In DNA form, the CDR3 reads TGTGCCAGCAGCTTGGAGGGGCAAGGTCTCACTGAAGCTTTCTTT. It translates to CASSLEGQGLTEAFF.

This clone appeared once. This chain uses TRBV9 with TRBJ2-2; D unresolved. CDR3 length: 16 residues. Trimming pared 3 bases from V and 3 bases from J, leaving 15 bases between. From germline, CDR1 is SGDLS and CDR2 YYNGEE. The CDR3, as DNA: TGTGCCAGCAGCGCCCCTCGGCCGGCGGACACCGGGGAGCTGTTTTTT. This translates into CASSAPRPADTGELFF.

This chain connects TRBV6-5 to TRBJ2-7; D gene ambiguous. V lost 6 bases, J lost 2 bases, and 14 bases lay in between. CDR3 length: 14 amino acids. Looked up from germline, CDR1 is MNHEY and CDR2 is SVGAGI. The CDR3, as DNA: TGTGCCAGCAGGGGTGGTGGCCAGGCCTACGAGCAGTACTTC. This codes for CASRGGGQAYEQYF.

This clone has a handful of counts. The CDR3 sequence: CASRTSGSYEQYF. DNA for the CDR3: TGTGCCAGCAGGACTAGCGGGAGCTACGAGCAGTACTTC. The chain recombines TRBV25-1 with TRBJ2-7; 12 nucleotides line up with TRBD2. V was clipped by 6 bases and J by 3 bases; unmatched bases: 0. Germline lookup yields CDR1 MGHDK and CDR2 SYGVNS. The CDR3 has 13 residues.

The chain carries TRBV19 and TRBJ1-1; D gene ambiguous. Between the trimmed V and J ends, which lost 7 bases and 0 bases, there was a span of 12 bases. CDR1 is LNHDA, CDR2 SQIVND, per germline (reference sequence). CDR3 length equals 14 residues. CDR3 loop: CASTPGVMNTEAFF. For the CDR3, the DNA is TGTGCCAGTACCCCAGGCGTAATGAACACTGAAGCTTTCTTT.

This clone was recorded only once. The rearrangement uses TRBV28 and TRBJ1-6; D remains unclear. The CDR3 covers 13 residues. CDR1 and CDR2 (germline): MDHEN, SYDVKM. V was shortened by 1 base and J by 4 bases, with 2 bases between the two germline ends. DNA for the CDR3: TGTGCCAGCAGTTTATCGTATAATTCACCCCTCCACTTT. Protein sequence: CASSLSYNSPLHF.

This rearrangement joins TRBV27 to TRBJ1-3; TRBD1 agrees at 7 bases. V was clipped by 5 bases and J by 5 bases; unmatched bases: 9. The germline V gene has CDR1 MNHEY and CDR2 SMNVEV (reference sequence). The CDR3 contains 15 residues. The CDR3 sequence is CASSHNRGDRNTIYF. As DNA, the CDR3 is TGTGCCAGCAGTCATAACAGGGGTGATCGAAACACCATATATTTT.

This chain links TRBV24-1 with TRBJ1-5, with D hard to call. This CDR3 region has 15 residues. Trimming removed 3 bases from V and 2 bases from J, with 10 bases in between. The germline V gene has CDR1 KGHDR and CDR2 SFDVKD. The CDR3 loop is CATSDKSGGNQPQHF. The CDR3 bases are TGTGCCACCAGTGATAAGTCCGGAGGCAATCAGCCCCAGCATTTT.

This clone was observed a single time. The J gene is TRBJ1-5, the V gene TRBV10-1; TRBD1 might be the D (5 bases). The CDR3 runs to 14 residues. Germline V gene sequence: CDR1 WNHNN, CDR2 SYGVQD (reference sequence). The V gene lost 3 bases and the J gene lost 4 bases, with 10 bases spanning the gap. The CDR3 loop reads CASSESGNNQPQHF. CDR3 bases: TGCGCCAGCAGTGAATCAGGGAATAATCAGCCCCAGCATTTT.

The chain combines TRBV7-9 with TRBJ1-1; TRBD1 is a possible D gene (5 bases). The V gene lost 5 bases and the J gene lost 1 base, with 11 bases spanning the gap. The CDR3 is 14 residues long. Germline loops: CDR1 SEHNR, CDR2 FQNEAQ (reference sequence). In DNA, the CDR3 is TGTGCCAGCAGCCAGTCCACAGGGAACACTGAAGCTTTCTTT. It specifies CASSQSTGNTEAFF.

The CDR3 spells CASSLDWTGSDEQYF. In DNA form, the CDR3 reads TGCGCCAGCAGCTTGGACTGGACAGGGAGTGACGAGCAGTACTTC. The chain combines TRBV5-1 with TRBJ2-7; 8 bases align to TRBD1. This CDR3 region has 15 residues. Germline V gene sequence: CDR1 SGHRS, CDR2 YFSETQ. With 0 bases clipped from V and 5 bases from J, the junction kept 7 bases outside the gene matches.

The gene calls are TRBV7-8 and TRBJ2-7, with D perhaps matching TRBD2 (5 bases). There are 17 residues in the CDR3. The germline gives CDR1 SGHVS, CDR2 FQNEAQ. The V end was cut by 4 bases, the J end by 0 bases, with 19 bases between. The DNA for the CDR3 is TGTGCCAGCAGCTCCAAACGGGATTTGGGCAGCTCCTACGAGCAGTACTTC. Encoded protein: CASSSKRDLGSSYEQYF.